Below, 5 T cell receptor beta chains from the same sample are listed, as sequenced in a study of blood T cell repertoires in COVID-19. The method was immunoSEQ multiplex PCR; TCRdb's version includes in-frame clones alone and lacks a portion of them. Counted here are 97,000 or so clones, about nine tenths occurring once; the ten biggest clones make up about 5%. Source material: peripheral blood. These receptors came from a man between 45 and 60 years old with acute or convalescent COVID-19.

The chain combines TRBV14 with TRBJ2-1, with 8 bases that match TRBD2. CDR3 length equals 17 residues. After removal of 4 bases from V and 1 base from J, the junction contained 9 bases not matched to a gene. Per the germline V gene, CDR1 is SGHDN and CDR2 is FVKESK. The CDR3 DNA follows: TGTGCCAGCAGCCGCCGCCAGGGACTAGGGTCCTACAATGAGCAGTTCTTC. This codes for CASSRRQGLGSYNEQFF.

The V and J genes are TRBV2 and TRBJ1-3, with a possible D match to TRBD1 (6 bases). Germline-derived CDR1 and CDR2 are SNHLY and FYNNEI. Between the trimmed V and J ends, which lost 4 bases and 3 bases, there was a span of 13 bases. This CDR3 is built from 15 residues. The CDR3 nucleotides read TGTGCCAGCAGTGGCGGGGGGCTTGGTGGAAACACCATATATTTT. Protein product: CASSGGGLGGNTIYF.

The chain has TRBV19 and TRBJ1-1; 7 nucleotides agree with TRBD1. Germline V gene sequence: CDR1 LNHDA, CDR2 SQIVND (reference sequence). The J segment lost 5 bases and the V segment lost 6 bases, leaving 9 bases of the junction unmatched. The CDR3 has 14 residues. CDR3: CASRPQGGVTEAFF. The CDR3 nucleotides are TGTGCCAGTAGACCTCAGGGGGGAGTTACTGAAGCTTTCTTT.

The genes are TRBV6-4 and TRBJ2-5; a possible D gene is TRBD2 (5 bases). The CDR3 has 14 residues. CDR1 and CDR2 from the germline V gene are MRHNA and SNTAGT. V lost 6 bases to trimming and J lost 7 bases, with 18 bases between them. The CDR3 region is CASSPSGTSGTQYF. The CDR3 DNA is TGTGCCAGCAGCCCCTCCGGAACTAGTGGGACCCAGTACTTC.

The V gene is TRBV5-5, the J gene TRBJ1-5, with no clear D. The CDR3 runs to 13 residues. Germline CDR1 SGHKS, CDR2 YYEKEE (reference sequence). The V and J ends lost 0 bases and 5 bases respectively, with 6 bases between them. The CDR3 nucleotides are TGTGCCAGCAGCTTGGCCTCCGATCAGCCCCAGCATTTT. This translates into CASSLASDQPQHF.